The rows below give T cell receptor beta chains drawn from one sample of a study of T cell clones after liver transplantation. Profiled with immunoSEQ multiplex PCR; TCRdb holds only in-frame clones, not every one. The data hold tens of thousands of clones, with roughly 85% observed a single time. This sample comprised CD4+ T cells from blood, obtained at the 22-month timepoint. The receptors were gathered from a human patient who received a liver transplant. The graft donor may be the source of some T cells. Each CDR3 is given with its conserved first and last residue. A D gene is named only where the DNA matches it firmly. Part of the rows lack a size; the others show once, few, many or a class for expanded clones.

j_call: TRBJ1-1; clone_size: NA; d_call: NA; v_call: TRBV4-1; cdr3_nt: TGCGCCAGCAGCCAAGATTTCGTGAGATACGATGAAGCTTTCTTT; cdr3_aa: CASSQDFVRYDEAFF
j_call: TRBJ1-5; clone_size: NA; d_call: NA; v_call: TRBV6-5; cdr3_nt: TGTGCCAGCAGTTACTTCAGGAATCAGCCCCAGCATTTT; cdr3_aa: CASSYFRNQPQHF
j_call: TRBJ1-4; clone_size: NA; d_call: NA; v_call: TRBV30; cdr3_nt: TGTGCCTGGAGTGATAATGAAAAACTGTTTTTT; cdr3_aa: CAWSDNEKLFF
j_call: TRBJ2-2; clone_size: NA; d_call: TRBD1; v_call: TRBV7-2; cdr3_nt: TGTGCCAGCAGTGGACAGGGTGTAATGAACACCGGGGAGCTGTTTTTT; cdr3_aa: CASSGQGVMNTGELFF
j_call: TRBJ2-3; clone_size: NA; d_call: NA; v_call: TRBV15; cdr3_nt: TGTGCCACCAGCATACTCTACAGGGAATCAGATACGCAGTATTTT; cdr3_aa: CATSILYRESDTQYF
j_call: TRBJ2-5; clone_size: once; d_call: NA; v_call: TRBV7-6; cdr3_nt: TGTGCCAGCAGCTTCCAAGGCGCGGGGATACCCTCGCGCCAGTACTTC; cdr3_aa: CASSFQGAGIPSRQYF
j_call: TRBJ2-5; clone_size: NA; d_call: NA; v_call: TRBV12-5; cdr3_nt: TGTGCTAGTGGGCTCCAAGAGACCCAGTACTTC; cdr3_aa: CASGLQETQYF
j_call: TRBJ2-5; clone_size: NA; d_call: TRBD2; v_call: TRBV7-2; cdr3_nt: TGTGCCAGCAGCCCGGGACTAGCGGAGCGTCAAGAGACCCAGTACTTC; cdr3_aa: CASSPGLAERQETQYF
j_call: TRBJ1-4; clone_size: NA; d_call: NA; v_call: TRBV7-9; cdr3_nt: TGTGCCAGCAGCCCATCACAGGGAACGGATGAAAAACTGTTTTTT; cdr3_aa: CASSPSQGTDEKLFF
j_call: TRBJ2-2; clone_size: NA; d_call: NA; v_call: TRBV4-2; cdr3_nt: TGTGCCAGCAGTTATGATTTGCGGGGGAACACCGGGGAGCTGTTTTTT; cdr3_aa: CASSYDLRGNTGELFF
j_call: TRBJ1-2; clone_size: NA; d_call: NA; v_call: TRBV28; cdr3_nt: TGTGCCAGCAGTCGGACAGATCTAAACTATGGCTACACCTTC; cdr3_aa: CASSRTDLNYGYTF
j_call: TRBJ1-5; clone_size: NA; d_call: TRBD1; v_call: TRBV6-1; cdr3_nt: TGTGCCAGCAGTACACAGGGGAATAGCAATCAGCCCCAGCATTTT; cdr3_aa: CASSTQGNSNQPQHF
j_call: TRBJ2-2; clone_size: NA; d_call: TRBD1; v_call: TRBV19; cdr3_nt: TGTGCCAGTATGCCCGAGACAGGGGGCGTCACCGGGGAGCTGTTTTTT; cdr3_aa: CASMPETGGVTGELFF